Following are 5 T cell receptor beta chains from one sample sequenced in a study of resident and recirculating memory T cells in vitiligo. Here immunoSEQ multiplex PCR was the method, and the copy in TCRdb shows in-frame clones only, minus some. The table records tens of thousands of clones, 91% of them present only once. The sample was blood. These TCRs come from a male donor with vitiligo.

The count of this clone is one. The CDR3 coding sequence is TGTGCCAGCAGCTTAGCGGGGGCAGGGACTGGAAACACCATATATTTT. Its translation: CASSLAGAGTGNTIYF. The chain carries TRBV7-2 and TRBJ1-3; the D gene is possibly TRBD1 (6 bases). CDR1 SGHTA and CDR2 FQGNSA come from the germline V gene. The CDR3 spans 16 residues. Trimming took 0 bases from V and 2 from J, leaving 11 bases between them.

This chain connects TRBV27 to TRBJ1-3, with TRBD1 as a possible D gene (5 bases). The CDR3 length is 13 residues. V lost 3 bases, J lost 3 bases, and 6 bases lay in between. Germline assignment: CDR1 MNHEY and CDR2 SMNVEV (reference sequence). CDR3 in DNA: TGTGCCAGCAGTTTGGGACTTGGAAACACCATATATTTT. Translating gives CASSLGLGNTIYF.

CDR3 coding DNA: TGTGCCAGCAGCCTACCGGGACAGGGCCTGGAGACCCAGTACTTC. Protein product: CASSLPGQGLETQYF. J is TRBJ2-5 and V is TRBV7-9; TRBD1 aligns across 9 bases. The CDR3 has 15 residues. Germline assignment: CDR1 SEHNR and CDR2 FQNEAQ (reference sequence). Trimming cost V 5 bases and J 5 bases; bases outside gene matches: 9.

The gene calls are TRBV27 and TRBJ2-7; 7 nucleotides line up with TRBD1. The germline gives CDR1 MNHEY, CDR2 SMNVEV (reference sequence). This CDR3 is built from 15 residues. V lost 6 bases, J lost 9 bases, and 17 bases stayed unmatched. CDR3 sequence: CASSRQGVEYGVQYF. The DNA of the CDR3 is TGTGCCAGCAGCCGACAGGGTGTAGAATACGGCGTGCAGTACTTC.

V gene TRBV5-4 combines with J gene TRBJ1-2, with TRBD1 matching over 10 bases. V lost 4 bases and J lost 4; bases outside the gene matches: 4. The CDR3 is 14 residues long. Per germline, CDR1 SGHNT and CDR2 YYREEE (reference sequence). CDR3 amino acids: CASSPRDRGYGYTF. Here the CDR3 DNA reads TGTGCCAGCAGCCCCCGGGACAGGGGCTATGGCTACACCTTC.